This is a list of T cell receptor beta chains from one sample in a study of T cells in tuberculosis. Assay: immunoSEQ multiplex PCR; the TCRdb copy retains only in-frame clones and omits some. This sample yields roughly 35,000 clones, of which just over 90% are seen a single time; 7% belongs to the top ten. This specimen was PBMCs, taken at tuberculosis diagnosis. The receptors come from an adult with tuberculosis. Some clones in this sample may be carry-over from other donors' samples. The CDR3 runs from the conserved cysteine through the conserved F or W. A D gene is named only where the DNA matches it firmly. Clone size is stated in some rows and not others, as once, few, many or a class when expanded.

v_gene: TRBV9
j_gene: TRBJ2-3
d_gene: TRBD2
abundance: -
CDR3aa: CASSTGTSGGTDTQYF
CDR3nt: TGTGCCAGCAGCACTGGGACTAGCGGGGGCACAGATACGCAGTATTTT

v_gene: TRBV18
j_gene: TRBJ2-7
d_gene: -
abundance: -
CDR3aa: CASSPAGGGGYEQYF
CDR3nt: TGTGCCAGCTCCCCAGCGGGCGGCGGAGGCTACGAGCAGTACTTC

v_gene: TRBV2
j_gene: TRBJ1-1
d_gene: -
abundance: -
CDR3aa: CASSDYRGGTEAFF
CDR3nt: TGTGCCAGCAGTGATTATCGAGGGGGCACTGAAGCTTTCTTT

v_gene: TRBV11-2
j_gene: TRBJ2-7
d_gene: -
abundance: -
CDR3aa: CASSLIQTYEQYF
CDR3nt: TGTGCCAGCAGCTTAATCCAAACCTACGAGCAGTACTTC

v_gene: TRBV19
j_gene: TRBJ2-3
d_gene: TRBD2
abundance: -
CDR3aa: CASSTPVRGYTDTQYF
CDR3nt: TGTGCCAGTAGTACCCCTGTGCGGGGGTACACAGATACGCAGTATTTT

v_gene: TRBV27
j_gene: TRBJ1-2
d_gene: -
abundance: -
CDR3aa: CASSLAFGSSPGYGYTF
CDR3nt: TGTGCCAGCAGTTTAGCATTCGGGAGCTCACCGGGCTATGGCTACACCTTC

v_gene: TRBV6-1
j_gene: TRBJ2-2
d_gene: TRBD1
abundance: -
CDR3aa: CASPQTGSGELFF
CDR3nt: TGTGCCAGCCCACAGACAGGGTCCGGGGAGCTGTTTTTT

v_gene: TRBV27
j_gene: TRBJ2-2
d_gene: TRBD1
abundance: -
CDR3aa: CASIGQENTGELFF
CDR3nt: TGTGCCAGCATTGGACAGGAGAACACCGGGGAGCTGTTTTTT

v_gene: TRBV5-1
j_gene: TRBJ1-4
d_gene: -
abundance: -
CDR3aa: CASSLEGPNEKLFF
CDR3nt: TGCGCCAGCAGCTTAGAGGGTCCTAATGAAAAACTGTTTTTT

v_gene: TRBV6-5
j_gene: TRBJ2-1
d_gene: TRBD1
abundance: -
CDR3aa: CASSLTGSSSYNEQFF
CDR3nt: TGTGCCAGCAGTTTGACAGGGTCGAGCTCCTACAATGAGCAGTTCTTC

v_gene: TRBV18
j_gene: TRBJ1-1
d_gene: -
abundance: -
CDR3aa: CASSPSDFYANTEAFF
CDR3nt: TGTGCCAGCTCACCAAGCGATTTCTATGCGAACACTGAAGCTTTCTTT

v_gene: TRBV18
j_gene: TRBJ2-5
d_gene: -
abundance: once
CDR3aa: CASSPRDNRQQETQYF
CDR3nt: TGTGCCAGCTCACCCCGGGACAACAGACAACAAGAGACCCAGTACTTC

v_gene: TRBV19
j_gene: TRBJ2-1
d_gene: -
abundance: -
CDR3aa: CASKSRAYNEQFF
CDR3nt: TGTGCCAGTAAGAGCAGGGCCTACAATGAGCAGTTCTTC

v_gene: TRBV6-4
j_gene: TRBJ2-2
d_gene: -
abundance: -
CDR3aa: CASRGVANTGELFF
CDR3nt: TGTGCCAGCAGAGGGGTGGCGAACACCGGGGAGCTGTTTTTT

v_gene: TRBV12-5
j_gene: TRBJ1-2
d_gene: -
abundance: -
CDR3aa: CASGSRGSSGYTF
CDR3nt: TGTGCTAGTGGCAGCAGGGGATCTAGCGGCTACACCTTC

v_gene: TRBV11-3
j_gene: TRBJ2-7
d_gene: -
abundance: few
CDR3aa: CASSPGTPSSYEQYF
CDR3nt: TGTGCCAGCAGCCCAGGGACACCTAGTTCTTACGAGCAGTACTTC

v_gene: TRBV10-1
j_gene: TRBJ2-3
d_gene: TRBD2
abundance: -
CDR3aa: CASSERASGLGDTQYF
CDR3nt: TGCGCCAGCAGTGAGAGAGCTAGCGGATTGGGGGATACGCAGTATTTT